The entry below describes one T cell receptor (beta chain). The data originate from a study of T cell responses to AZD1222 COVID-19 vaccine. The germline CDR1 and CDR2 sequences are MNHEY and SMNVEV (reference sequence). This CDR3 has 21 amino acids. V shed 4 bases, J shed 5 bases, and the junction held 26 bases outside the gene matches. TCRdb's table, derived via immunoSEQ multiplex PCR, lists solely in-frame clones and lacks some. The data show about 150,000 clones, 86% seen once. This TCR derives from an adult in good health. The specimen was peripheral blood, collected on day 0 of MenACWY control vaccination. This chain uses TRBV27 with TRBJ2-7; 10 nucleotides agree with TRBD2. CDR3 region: CASSWVLEGEKTAGGPNEQYF. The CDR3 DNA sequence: TGTGCCAGCAGTTGGGTTTTGGAAGGGGAAAAGACAGCGGGAGGGCCAAACGAGCAGTACTTC.